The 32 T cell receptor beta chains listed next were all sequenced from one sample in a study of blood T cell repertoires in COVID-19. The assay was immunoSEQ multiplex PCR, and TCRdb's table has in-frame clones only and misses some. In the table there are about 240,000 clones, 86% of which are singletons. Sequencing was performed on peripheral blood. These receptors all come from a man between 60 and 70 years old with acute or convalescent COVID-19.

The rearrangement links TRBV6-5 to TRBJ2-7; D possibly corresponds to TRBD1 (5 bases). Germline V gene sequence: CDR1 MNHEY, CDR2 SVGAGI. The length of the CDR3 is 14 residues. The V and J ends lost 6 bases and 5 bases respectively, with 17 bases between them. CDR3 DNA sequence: TGTGCCAGCAGAAAAGGGCAGGGAAGAAACGAGCAGTACTTC. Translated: CASRKGQGRNEQYF.

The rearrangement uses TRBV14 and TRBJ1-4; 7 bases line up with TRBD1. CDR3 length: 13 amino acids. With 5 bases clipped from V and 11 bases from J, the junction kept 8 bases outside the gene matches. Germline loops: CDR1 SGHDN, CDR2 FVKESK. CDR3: CASSEGAPSKLFF. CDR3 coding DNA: TGTGCCAGCAGCGAGGGGGCCCCCAGTAAACTGTTTTTT.

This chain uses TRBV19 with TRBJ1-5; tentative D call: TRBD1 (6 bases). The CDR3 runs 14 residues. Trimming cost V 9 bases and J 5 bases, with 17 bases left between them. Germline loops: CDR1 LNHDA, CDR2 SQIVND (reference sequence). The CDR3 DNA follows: TGTGCCAGCCGCCCGAGGGGGATCGATCAGCCCCAGCATTTT. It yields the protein CASRPRGIDQPQHF.

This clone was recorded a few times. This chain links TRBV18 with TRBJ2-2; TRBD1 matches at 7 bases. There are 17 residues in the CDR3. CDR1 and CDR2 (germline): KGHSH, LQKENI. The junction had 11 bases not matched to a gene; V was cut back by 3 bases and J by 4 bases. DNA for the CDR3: TGTGCCAGCTCACCCGAGGGACAGTACGCGGGCACCGGGGAGCTGTTTTTT. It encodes CASSPEGQYAGTGELFF.

In DNA form, the CDR3 reads TGTGCCAGCAGCTTAGTGGCTGGGCTTGCCTACGAGCAGTACTTC. Its translation is CASSLVAGLAYEQYF. This chain connects TRBV7-6 to TRBJ2-7; D call uncertain. V was cut by 1 base and J by 2 bases, with 12 bases left in between. The CDR3 is made up of 15 amino acids. Per germline, CDR1 SGHVS and CDR2 FNYEAQ.

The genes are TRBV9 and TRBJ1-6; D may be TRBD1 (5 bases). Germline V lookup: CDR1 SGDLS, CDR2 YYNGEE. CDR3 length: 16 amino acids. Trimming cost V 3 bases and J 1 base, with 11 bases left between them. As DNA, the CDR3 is TGTGCCAGCAGCGCCTTCGACAGTTCCTATAATTCACCCCTCCACTTT. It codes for CASSAFDSSYNSPLHF.

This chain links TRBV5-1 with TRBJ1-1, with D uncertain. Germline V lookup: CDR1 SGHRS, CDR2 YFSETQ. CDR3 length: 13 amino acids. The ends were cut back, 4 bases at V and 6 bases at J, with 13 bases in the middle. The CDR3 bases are TGCGCCAGCAGCGGCCCGGGTCTCGCTGAAGCTTTCTTT. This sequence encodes CASSGPGLAEAFF. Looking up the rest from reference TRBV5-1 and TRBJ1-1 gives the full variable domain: KAGVTQTPRYLIKTRGQQVTLSCSPISGHRSVSWYQQTPGQGLQFLFEYFSETQRNKGNFPGRFSGRQFSNSRSEMNVSTLELGDSALYLCASSGPGLAEAFFGQGTRLTVV.

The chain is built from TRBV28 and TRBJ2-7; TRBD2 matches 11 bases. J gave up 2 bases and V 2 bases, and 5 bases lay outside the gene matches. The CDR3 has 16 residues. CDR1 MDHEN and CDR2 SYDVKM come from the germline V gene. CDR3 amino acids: CASSLPLAGGAYEQYF. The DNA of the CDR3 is TGTGCCAGCAGTTTACCTCTAGCGGGAGGAGCCTACGAGCAGTACTTC. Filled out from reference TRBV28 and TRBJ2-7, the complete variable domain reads DVKVTQSSRYLVKRTGEKVFLECVQDMDHENMFWYRQDPGLGLRLIYFSYDVKMKEKGDIPEGYSVSREKKERFSLILESASTNQTSMYLCASSLPLAGGAYEQYFGPGTRLTVT.

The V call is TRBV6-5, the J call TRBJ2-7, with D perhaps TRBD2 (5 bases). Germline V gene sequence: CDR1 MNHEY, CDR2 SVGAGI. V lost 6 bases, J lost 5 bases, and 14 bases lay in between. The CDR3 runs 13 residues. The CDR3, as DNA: TGTGCCAGCAGCCGAGGGTCTTTGGACGAGCAGTACTTC. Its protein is CASSRGSLDEQYF.

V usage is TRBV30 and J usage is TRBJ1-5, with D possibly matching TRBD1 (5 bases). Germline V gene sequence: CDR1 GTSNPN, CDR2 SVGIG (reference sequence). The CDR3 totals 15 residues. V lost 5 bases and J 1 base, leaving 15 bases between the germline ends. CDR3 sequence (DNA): TGTGCCTGGGGGGGAGGGCTTTTGAGCAATCAGCCCCAGCATTTT. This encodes CAWGGGLLSNQPQHF.

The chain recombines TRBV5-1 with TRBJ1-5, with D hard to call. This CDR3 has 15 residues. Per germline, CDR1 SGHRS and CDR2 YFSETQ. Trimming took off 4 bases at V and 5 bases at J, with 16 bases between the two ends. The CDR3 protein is CASSPGSRADQPQHF. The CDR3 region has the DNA TGCGCCAGCAGCCCGGGCTCAAGAGCGGATCAGCCCCAGCATTTT.

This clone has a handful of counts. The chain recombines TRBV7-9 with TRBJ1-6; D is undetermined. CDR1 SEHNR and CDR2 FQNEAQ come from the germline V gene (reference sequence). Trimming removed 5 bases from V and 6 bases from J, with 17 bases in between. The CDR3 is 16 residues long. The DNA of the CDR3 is TGTGCCAGCAGCCCCCCGAGACGGCGACTTAATTCACCCCTCCACTTT. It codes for CASSPPRRRLNSPLHF. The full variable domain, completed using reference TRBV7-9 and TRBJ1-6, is DTGVSQNPRHKITKRGQNVTFRCDPISEHNRLYWYRQTLGQGPEFLTYFQNEAQLEKSRLLSDRFSAERPKGSFSTLEIQRTEQGDSAMYLCASSPPRRRLNSPLHFGNGTRLTVT.

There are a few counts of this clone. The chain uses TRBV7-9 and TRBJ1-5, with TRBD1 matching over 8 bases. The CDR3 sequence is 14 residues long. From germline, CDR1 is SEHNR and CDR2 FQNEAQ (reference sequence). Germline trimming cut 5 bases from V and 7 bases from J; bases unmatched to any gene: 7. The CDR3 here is CASSRTGGNQPQHF. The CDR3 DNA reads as TGTGCCAGCAGCCGAACAGGGGGTAACCAGCCCCAGCATTTT.

CDR3 sequence: CASSLQVPEAETQYF. CDR3 coding DNA: TGTGCCAGCAGCCTCCAGGTCCCGGAGGCAGAGACCCAGTACTTC. This chain links TRBV5-5 with TRBJ2-5; the D gene is possibly TRBD2 (5 bases). The V gene's germline CDR1 is SGHKS and CDR2 YYEKEE (reference sequence). CDR3 size: 15 residues. V gave up 4 bases and J gave up 4 bases, with 17 bases separating them.

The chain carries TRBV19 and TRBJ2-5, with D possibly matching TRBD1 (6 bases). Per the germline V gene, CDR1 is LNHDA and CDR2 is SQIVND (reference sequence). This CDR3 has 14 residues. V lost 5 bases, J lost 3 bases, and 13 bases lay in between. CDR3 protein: CASSVLGGEETQYF. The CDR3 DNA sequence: TGTGCCAGTAGTGTCTTAGGGGGAGAAGAGACCCAGTACTTC.

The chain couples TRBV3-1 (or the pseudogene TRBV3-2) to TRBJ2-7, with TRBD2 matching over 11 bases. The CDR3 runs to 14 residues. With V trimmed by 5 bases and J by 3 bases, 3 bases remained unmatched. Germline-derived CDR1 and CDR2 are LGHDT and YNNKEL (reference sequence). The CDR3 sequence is CASSGTSGHYEQYF. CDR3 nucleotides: TGTGCCAGCAGCGGGACTAGCGGCCACTACGAGCAGTACTTC.

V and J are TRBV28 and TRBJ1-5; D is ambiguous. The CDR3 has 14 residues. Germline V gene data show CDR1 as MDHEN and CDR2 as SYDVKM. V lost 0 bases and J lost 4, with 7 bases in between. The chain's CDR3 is CASSLWAGNQPQHF. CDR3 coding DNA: TGTGCCAGCAGTTTATGGGCGGGTAATCAGCCCCAGCATTTT.

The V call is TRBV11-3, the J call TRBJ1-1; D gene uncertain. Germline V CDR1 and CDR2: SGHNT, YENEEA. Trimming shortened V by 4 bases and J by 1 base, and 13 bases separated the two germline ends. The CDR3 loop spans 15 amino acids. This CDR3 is CASSSLARANTEAFF. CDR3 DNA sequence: TGTGCCAGCAGCTCCCTCGCGAGGGCGAACACTGAAGCTTTCTTT.

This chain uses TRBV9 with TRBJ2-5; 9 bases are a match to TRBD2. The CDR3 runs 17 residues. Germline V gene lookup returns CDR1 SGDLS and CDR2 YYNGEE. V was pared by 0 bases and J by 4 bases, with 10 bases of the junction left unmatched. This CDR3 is CASSVVGSGSISETQYF. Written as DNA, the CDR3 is TGTGCCAGCAGCGTAGTTGGTAGCGGGAGTATTTCAGAGACCCAGTACTTC.

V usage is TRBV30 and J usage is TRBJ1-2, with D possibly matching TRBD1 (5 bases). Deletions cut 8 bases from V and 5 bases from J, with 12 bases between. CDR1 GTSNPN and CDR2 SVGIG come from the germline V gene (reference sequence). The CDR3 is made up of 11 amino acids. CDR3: CARDEEYGYTF. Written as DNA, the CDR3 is TGTGCCCGGGACGAGGAGTATGGCTACACCTTC.

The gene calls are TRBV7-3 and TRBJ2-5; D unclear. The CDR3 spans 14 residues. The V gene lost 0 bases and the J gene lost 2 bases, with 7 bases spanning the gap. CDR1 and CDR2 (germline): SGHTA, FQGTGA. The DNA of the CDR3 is TGTGCCAGCAGCTTAACTGGCATTCAAGAGACCCAGTACTTC. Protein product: CASSLTGIQETQYF.

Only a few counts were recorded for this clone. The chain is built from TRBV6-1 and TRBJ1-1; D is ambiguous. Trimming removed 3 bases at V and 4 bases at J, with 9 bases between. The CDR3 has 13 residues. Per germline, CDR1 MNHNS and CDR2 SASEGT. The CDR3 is CASSEYGSTEAFF. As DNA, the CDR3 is TGTGCCAGCAGTGAGTATGGGAGCACTGAAGCTTTCTTT.

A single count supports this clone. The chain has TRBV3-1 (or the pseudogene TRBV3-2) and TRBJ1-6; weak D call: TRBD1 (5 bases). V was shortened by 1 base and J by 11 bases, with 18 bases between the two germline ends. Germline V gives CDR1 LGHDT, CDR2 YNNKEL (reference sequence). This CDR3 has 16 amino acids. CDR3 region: CASSQVWRGDTTPLHF. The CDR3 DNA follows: TGTGCCAGCAGCCAAGTCTGGCGGGGGGATACGACACCCCTCCACTTT.

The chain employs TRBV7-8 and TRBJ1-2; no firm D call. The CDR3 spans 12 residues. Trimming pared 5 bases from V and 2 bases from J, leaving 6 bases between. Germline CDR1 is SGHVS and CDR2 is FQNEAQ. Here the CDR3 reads CASSHRNYGYTF. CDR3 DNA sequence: TGTGCCAGCAGCCACCGGAACTATGGCTACACCTTC.

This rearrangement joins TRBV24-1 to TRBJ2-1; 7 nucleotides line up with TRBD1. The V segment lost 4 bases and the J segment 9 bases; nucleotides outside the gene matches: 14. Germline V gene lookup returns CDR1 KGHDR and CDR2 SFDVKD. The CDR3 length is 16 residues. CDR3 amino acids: CATSEGGLPTPPEQFF. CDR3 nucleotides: TGTGCCACCAGTGAAGGGGGCTTACCAACACCCCCTGAGCAGTTCTTC.

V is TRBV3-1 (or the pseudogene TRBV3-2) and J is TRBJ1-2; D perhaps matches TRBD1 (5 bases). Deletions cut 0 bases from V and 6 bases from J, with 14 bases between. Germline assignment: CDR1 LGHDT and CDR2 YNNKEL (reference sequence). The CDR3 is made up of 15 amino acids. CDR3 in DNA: TGTGCCAGCAGCCAAGATTTGGGGGGTTCTAATGGCTACACCTTC. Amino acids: CASSQDLGGSNGYTF.

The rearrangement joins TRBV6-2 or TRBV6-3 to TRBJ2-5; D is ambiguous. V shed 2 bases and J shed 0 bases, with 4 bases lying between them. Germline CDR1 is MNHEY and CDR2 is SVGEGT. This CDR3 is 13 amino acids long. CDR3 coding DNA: TGTGCCAGCAGTTACGACTACCAAGAGACCCAGTACTTC. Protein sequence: CASSYDYQETQYF.

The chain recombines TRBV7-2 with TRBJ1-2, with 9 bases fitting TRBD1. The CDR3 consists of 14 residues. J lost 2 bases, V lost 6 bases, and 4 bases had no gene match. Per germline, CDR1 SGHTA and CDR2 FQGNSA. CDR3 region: CASSKDRGNYGYTF. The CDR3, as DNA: TGTGCCAGCAGTAAGGACAGGGGAAACTATGGCTACACCTTC.

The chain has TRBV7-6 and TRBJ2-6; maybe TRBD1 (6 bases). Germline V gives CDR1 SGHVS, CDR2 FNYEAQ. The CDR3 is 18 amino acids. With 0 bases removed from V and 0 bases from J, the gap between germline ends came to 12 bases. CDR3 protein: CASSLAPGQRSGANVLTF. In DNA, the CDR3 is TGTGCCAGCAGCTTAGCTCCGGGACAACGCTCTGGGGCCAACGTCCTGACTTTC.

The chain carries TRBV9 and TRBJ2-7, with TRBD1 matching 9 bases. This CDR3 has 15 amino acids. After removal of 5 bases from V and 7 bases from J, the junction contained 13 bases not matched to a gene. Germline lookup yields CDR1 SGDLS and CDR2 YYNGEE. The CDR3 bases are TGTGCCAGCAGAGAATCCGGGACAGGGTCCTGTGAGCAGTACTTC. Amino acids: CASRESGTGSCEQYF.

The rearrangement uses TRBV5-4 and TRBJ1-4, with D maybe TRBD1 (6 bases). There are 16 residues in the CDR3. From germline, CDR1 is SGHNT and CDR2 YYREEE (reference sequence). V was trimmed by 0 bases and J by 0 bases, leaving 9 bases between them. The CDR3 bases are TGTGCCAGCAGCTTGGGACAGGTCGCAACTAATGAAAAACTGTTTTTT. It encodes CASSLGQVATNEKLFF.

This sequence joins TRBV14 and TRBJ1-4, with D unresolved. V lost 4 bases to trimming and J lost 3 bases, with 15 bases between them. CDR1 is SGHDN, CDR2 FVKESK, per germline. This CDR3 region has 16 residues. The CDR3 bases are TGTGCCAGCAGCCGACACTCCCAGCCGTCTAATGAAAAACTGTTTTTT. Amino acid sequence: CASSRHSQPSNEKLFF.